The T cell receptor beta chain described here comes from a study of Ad26.COV2.S vaccination and SARS-CoV-2 variants. Study in general: Ad26.COV2.S, an intramuscular injection, was given once or twice 56 days apart.

Germline-derived CDR1 and CDR2 are SGDLS and YYNGEE. The CDR3 covers 15 residues. Losses at the gene ends were 3 bases for V and 0 bases for J; bases not matched to a gene: 3. General study results and limits: Breadth and depth estimates from TCRs may understate total T cell responses. Placebo recipients showed lower spike-specific TCR breadth than vaccinees.

Specified treatment: some 20 received Ad26.COV2.S at low or high dose, single or two shots; roughly 5 received placebo; per-sample allocation not given. The study sampled participants on day 63 after the first vaccine or placebo injection. What was given as vaccine was an Ad26 vector encoding Wuhan-strain SARS-CoV-2 spike. A word on this clone: The antigen is not known.

Profiling relied on immunoSEQ multiplex PCR, and the TCRdb table lists in-frame clones only, not all of them. Of approximately 400,000 clones listed, 70% to 90% are singletons. The sample in question was peripheral blood, obtained in a trial of Ad26.COV2.S vaccine versus placebo. The TCR sequence derives from a person aged 18-60 years who received the Ad26.COV2.S COVID-19 vaccine or a placebo. The chain links TRBV9 to TRBJ2-7; 10 nucleotides match TRBD1. CDR3 DNA sequence: TGTGCCAGCAGCGGGGGGACAGGGGCCTCCTACGAGCAGTACTTC. Translation: CASSGGTGASYEQYF.